A selection of T cell receptor beta chains follows, all from one sample in a study of T cell changes during pregnancy in multiple sclerosis. The table came from immunoSEQ multiplex PCR; TCRdb's copy has only in-frame clones and leaves some out. Among around 75,000 clones listed, 94% were seen once. Material: CD4+ T cells from peripheral blood mononuclear cells, obtained after pregnancy. The receptors come from a female donor with multiple sclerosis, enrolled in a pregnancy study. The CDR3 runs from the conserved cysteine through the conserved F or W. A D gene is named only where the DNA matches it firmly. The size field is filled for only some rows; it gives once, few, many or a size class.

size: NA
V: TRBV6-5
D: TRBD2
J: TRBJ2-2
CDR3: CASSYVAGGVGELFF
DNA: TGTGCCAGCAGTTATGTGGCGGGAGGGGTCGGGGAGCTGTTTTTT

size: NA
V: TRBV4-1
D: TRBD1
J: TRBJ2-1
CDR3: CASSQEEQGARGEQFF
DNA: TGCGCCAGCAGCCAAGAGGAACAGGGGGCGCGGGGCGAGCAGTTCTTC

size: NA
V: TRBV5-1
D: NA
J: TRBJ1-4
CDR3: CASSLGGGVNEKLFF
DNA: TGCGCCAGCAGCTTGGGGGGGGGCGTAAATGAAAAACTGTTTTTT

size: NA
V: TRBV28
D: TRBD2
J: TRBJ2-1
CDR3: CASSLSTRLAGDEQFF
DNA: TGTGCCAGCAGTTTATCGACCCGACTAGCGGGAGATGAGCAGTTCTTC

size: NA
V: TRBV2
D: NA
J: TRBJ2-2
CDR3: CASRTGTANTGELFF
DNA: TGTGCCAGCAGAACGGGGACTGCGAACACCGGGGAGCTGTTTTTT

size: NA
V: TRBV19
D: TRBD2
J: TRBJ2-1
CDR3: CASSISGGRAYNEQFF
DNA: TGTGCCAGTAGTATCTCGGGCGGGAGGGCCTACAATGAGCAGTTCTTC

size: NA
V: TRBV5-1
D: TRBD2
J: TRBJ2-7
CDR3: CASSLGGGARSSYEQYF
DNA: TGCGCCAGCAGCTTGGGGGGGGGAGCGAGGAGCTCCTACGAGCAGTACTTC

size: NA
V: TRBV18
D: NA
J: TRBJ2-5
CDR3: CASSPLPIQSQETQYF
DNA: TGTGCCAGCTCACCCCTCCCAATACAGTCCCAAGAGACCCAGTACTTC

size: NA
V: TRBV27
D: TRBD2
J: TRBJ2-5
CDR3: CASSYRGTSGRNKETQYF
DNA: TGTGCCAGCAGTTACCGCGGGACTAGCGGGAGGAATAAAGAGACCCAGTACTTC

size: NA
V: TRBV27
D: TRBD1
J: TRBJ1-4
CDR3: CASRTGGTVELFF
DNA: TGTGCCAGCAGGACAGGGGGTACGGTGGAACTGTTTTTT

size: NA
V: TRBV14
D: TRBD1
J: TRBJ2-6
CDR3: CASSLRQGTGANVLTF
DNA: TGTGCCAGCAGCCTCCGACAGGGGACTGGGGCCAACGTCCTGACTTTC

size: NA
V: TRBV20-1
D: NA
J: TRBJ2-7
CDR3: CSASITDEQYF
DNA: TGCAGTGCTAGTATAACGGACGAGCAGTACTTC

size: NA
V: TRBV19
D: TRBD1
J: TRBJ1-5
CDR3: CASSPDRVNVRQPQHF
DNA: TGTGCCAGTAGCCCGGACAGGGTAAACGTCCGGCAGCCCCAGCATTTT

size: NA
V: TRBV29-1
D: NA
J: TRBJ2-7
CDR3: CSVADSYEQYF
DNA: TGCAGCGTCGCTGACAGCTACGAGCAGTACTTC

size: NA
V: TRBV19
D: NA
J: TRBJ2-5
CDR3: CASSWAGTPPGETQYF
DNA: TGTGCCAGTAGTTGGGCCGGGACTCCCCCAGGAGAGACCCAGTACTTC

size: NA
V: TRBV5-4
D: TRBD1
J: TRBJ2-7
CDR3: CASSLPRTGGSYEQYF
DNA: TGTGCCAGCAGCTTGCCCCGGACAGGGGGCTCCTACGAGCAGTACTTC

size: once
V: TRBV5-1
D: NA
J: TRBJ2-7
CDR3: CASSPQGSYEQYF
DNA: TGCGCCAGCAGCCCCCAGGGTTCCTACGAGCAGTACTTC

size: NA
V: TRBV6-1
D: NA
J: TRBJ2-1
CDR3: CASTARADSYNEQFF
DNA: TGTGCCAGCACCGCCAGGGCGGACTCCTACAATGAGCAGTTCTTC

size: NA
V: TRBV2
D: TRBD1
J: TRBJ1-5
CDR3: CASRSQGMGQPQHF
DNA: TGTGCCAGCAGATCACAGGGGATGGGGCAGCCCCAGCATTTT

size: NA
V: TRBV11-1
D: TRBD2
J: TRBJ2-2
CDR3: CASSLGLAGAGTGELFF
DNA: TGTGCCAGCAGCTTGGGACTAGCGGGAGCAGGCACCGGGGAGCTGTTTTTT

size: NA
V: TRBV29-1
D: TRBD2
J: TRBJ2-7
CDR3: CSVSGLAGGEQYF
DNA: TGCAGCGTTTCCGGACTAGCGGGAGGCGAGCAGTACTTC

size: NA
V: TRBV11-2
D: NA
J: TRBJ2-1
CDR3: CASSSPGLGILNNEQFF
DNA: TGTGCCAGCAGCTCCCCGGGACTTGGAATATTGAACAATGAGCAGTTCTTC

size: NA
V: TRBV5-8
D: TRBD1
J: TRBJ1-5
CDR3: CASSLGQGRMDQPQHF
DNA: TGTGCCAGCAGCCTAGGACAGGGGAGGATGGATCAGCCCCAGCATTTT

size: NA
V: TRBV2
D: TRBD1
J: TRBJ1-4
CDR3: CASSDIRDRGGEKLFF
DNA: TGTGCCAGCAGTGATATCAGAGACAGGGGTGGTGAAAAACTGTTTTTT

size: NA
V: TRBV19
D: NA
J: TRBJ2-1
CDR3: CASSSRGSSDEQFF
DNA: TGTGCCAGTAGTTCAAGGGGGTCCTCAGATGAGCAGTTCTTC

size: NA
V: TRBV2
D: NA
J: TRBJ2-5
CDR3: CASRGTWGMETQYF
DNA: TGTGCCAGCAGAGGGACATGGGGTATGGAGACCCAGTACTTC

size: NA
V: TRBV5-1
D: NA
J: TRBJ2-1
CDR3: CASSMDRYNEQFF
DNA: TGCGCCAGCAGTATGGACAGATACAATGAGCAGTTCTTC

size: NA
V: TRBV27
D: NA
J: TRBJ1-5
CDR3: CASRSNRDNQPQHF
DNA: TGTGCCAGCAGAAGCAACAGGGACAATCAGCCCCAGCATTTT

size: few
V: TRBV29-1
D: TRBD1
J: TRBJ1-1
CDR3: CSVKTGTEAFF
DNA: TGCAGCGTGAAGACAGGGACTGAAGCTTTCTTT